What follows is one TCR beta chain and its context. Next came a second PCR, run for about 7 to 12 cycles, which used a sample-barcoded 5' primer along with a J-beta primer mix. Every cDNA molecule bore a tag from a template-switch adaptor containing 12 random nucleotides. MiXCR, run by TCRdb on the 5' RACE reads, gives a single entry per CDR3 protein. The data show 750,000 or so distinct CDR3 sequences, with 20% to 25% seen just once and 9% to 9.5% held by the top ten. V was pared by 0 bases and J by 9 bases, with 14 bases of the junction left unmatched. CDR1 SGHRS and CDR2 YFSETQ come from the germline V gene. CDR3 length: 17 amino acids. The sample is drawn from a study of blood T cells in healthy people across ages. The sample also formed part of further work on T cells of mothers and their children. This second study says: The TCR beta CDR3 read count exceeded 8.5 million for each mother and was approximately 3 million for each child.

The TCR originated in a boy aged 5-17 years in good health. The sample taken for sequencing was blood. V and J are TRBV5-1 and TRBJ2-1; 8 bases line up with TRBD2. The CDR3 coding sequence is TGCGCCAGCAGCTTGGAGGAGTCGGCTAGCGGGTACGGTGAGCAGTTCTTC. Its translation: CASSLEESASGYGEQFF.